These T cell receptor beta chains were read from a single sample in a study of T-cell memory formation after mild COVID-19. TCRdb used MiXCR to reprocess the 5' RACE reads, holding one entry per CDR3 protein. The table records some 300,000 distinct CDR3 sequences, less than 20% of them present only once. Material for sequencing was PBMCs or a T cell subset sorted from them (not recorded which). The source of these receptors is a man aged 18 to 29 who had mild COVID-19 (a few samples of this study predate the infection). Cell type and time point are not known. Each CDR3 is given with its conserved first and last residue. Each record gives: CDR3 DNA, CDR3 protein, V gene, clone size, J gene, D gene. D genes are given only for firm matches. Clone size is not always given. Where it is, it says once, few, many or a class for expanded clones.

DNA: TGCAGTGCTAGAGATGGCACAAACACTGAAGCTTTCTTT
CDR3: CSARDGTNTEAFF
V: TRBV20-1
size: NA
J: TRBJ1-1
D: NA

DNA: TGTGCCAGCAGCCGCCACGGTGTGGGCCGTCTCGGGCAGTTCTTC
CDR3: CASSRHGVGRLGQFF
V: TRBV12-3/TRBV12-4
size: many
J: TRBJ2-1
D: NA

DNA: TGTGCCAGCAGCGATAGGGGGTTGGGGAGTAAAATCTCCTACAATGAGCAGTTCTTC
CDR3: CASSDRGLGSKISYNEQFF
V: TRBV11-3
size: NA
J: TRBJ2-1
D: NA

DNA: TGTGCCAGCCGGCGGGGATCATATGGCTACACCTTC
CDR3: CASRRGSYGYTF
V: TRBV3-1
size: NA
J: TRBJ1-2
D: NA

DNA: TGCAGCGTAGGGGACGCAAGCAATTCACCCCTCCACTTT
CDR3: CSVGDASNSPLHF
V: TRBV29-1
size: NA
J: TRBJ1-6
D: NA

DNA: TGTGCCAGTTACGGACTCCACTCCTACAATGAGCAGTTCTTC
CDR3: CASYGLHSYNEQFF
V: TRBV27
size: many
J: TRBJ2-1
D: NA

DNA: TGCGCCAGCAGCCACACCGACAGGGGGCTCGAGCAGTACTTC
CDR3: CASSHTDRGLEQYF
V: TRBV5-1
size: few
J: TRBJ2-7
D: TRBD1

DNA: TGCAGTGCTTACGGTAGTCCAGGGACTAGCTCTGGAAACACCATATATTTT
CDR3: CSAYGSPGTSSGNTIYF
V: TRBV20-1
size: few
J: TRBJ1-3
D: NA

DNA: TGCAGTGCCCTAAGACTCGTTAGCTCCTATAATTCACCCCTCCACTTT
CDR3: CSALRLVSSYNSPLHF
V: TRBV20-1
size: NA
J: TRBJ1-6
D: NA

DNA: TGTGCCAGCAGTGAACGAGGGAACACTGAAGCTTTCTTT
CDR3: CASSERGNTEAFF
V: TRBV6-4
size: NA
J: TRBJ1-1
D: NA

DNA: TGCGCCAGCAGCTTGAATATTGGCAGCCTGAACACTGAAGCTTTCTTT
CDR3: CASSLNIGSLNTEAFF
V: TRBV5-1
size: few
J: TRBJ1-1
D: NA

DNA: TGTGCCAGCAGGCGCCGGACAGGGGGAACTAATGAAAAACTGTTTTTT
CDR3: CASRRRTGGTNEKLFF
V: TRBV6-5
size: few
J: TRBJ1-4
D: TRBD1

DNA: TGTGCCTGGAGTGTAAGCGGGGGTAGTGCAGATACGCAGTATTTT
CDR3: CAWSVSGGSADTQYF
V: TRBV30
size: NA
J: TRBJ2-3
D: TRBD2

DNA: TGTGCCAGCAGTGAAGCGCTTCCAGGGACCAAAGAGACCCAGTACTTC
CDR3: CASSEALPGTKETQYF
V: TRBV2
size: NA
J: TRBJ2-5
D: NA

DNA: TGTGCCAGCAGTTACTCATTAGCGGGGGGAACCTACAATGAGCAGTTCTTC
CDR3: CASSYSLAGGTYNEQFF
V: TRBV6-5
size: NA
J: TRBJ2-1
D: TRBD2

DNA: TGTGCCAGCTCACCAGGTGGGCGCCCTGTGGAAAACATTCAGTACTTC
CDR3: CASSPGGRPVENIQYF
V: TRBV18
size: NA
J: TRBJ2-4
D: NA

DNA: TGCGCCAGCAGCCCGGGACTAGCGGAAGTTTACAATGAGCAGTTCTTC
CDR3: CASSPGLAEVYNEQFF
V: TRBV4-3
size: NA
J: TRBJ2-1
D: TRBD2

DNA: TGTGCCAGCAGCCCGGGACGGGCCGGGGAGCTGTTTTTT
CDR3: CASSPGRAGELFF
V: TRBV7-9
size: NA
J: TRBJ2-2
D: NA

DNA: TGTGCCAGCTCAAGAACGGGGGAGCACTATGGCTACACCTTC
CDR3: CASSRTGEHYGYTF
V: TRBV18
size: NA
J: TRBJ1-2
D: NA

DNA: TGCAGTGCTAGAGATCGGAGAGGACTTCTCTCTGGAAACACCATATATTTT
CDR3: CSARDRRGLLSGNTIYF
V: TRBV20-1
size: many
J: TRBJ1-3
D: NA

DNA: TGTGCCAGCAGTTTTCGAGGAGATCATGGAAAGCCCCAGCATTTT
CDR3: CASSFRGDHGKPQHF
V: TRBV6-2/TRBV6-3
size: few
J: TRBJ1-5
D: NA

DNA: TGTGCCACCAGTGATTACGCCGGGGAGCAGTTCTTC
CDR3: CATSDYAGEQFF
V: TRBV24-1
size: NA
J: TRBJ2-1
D: NA

DNA: TGTGCCAGCAGCCCTAGACAGGGGGCTAGAACAGATACGCAGTATTTT
CDR3: CASSPRQGARTDTQYF
V: TRBV7-9
size: many
J: TRBJ2-3
D: TRBD1

DNA: TGTGCCAGCAGCTTACTACAGGGTCCCCCTAGCTCCTACGAGCAGTACTTC
CDR3: CASSLLQGPPSSYEQYF
V: TRBV7-2
size: NA
J: TRBJ2-7
D: NA

DNA: TGTGCCAGCAGCCGACAGGAAGAAGTCTTCTATGGCTACACCTTC
CDR3: CASSRQEEVFYGYTF
V: TRBV7-9
size: NA
J: TRBJ1-2
D: NA

DNA: TGTGCCAGCAGCTTTGGACAGGCGAGAGGAAACACCATATATTTT
CDR3: CASSFGQARGNTIYF
V: TRBV7-2
size: NA
J: TRBJ1-3
D: TRBD1

DNA: TGTGCCAGCAGGGCCCTGTCGTCCGGGGGCGCGGAGCATTTT
CDR3: CASRALSSGGAEHF
V: TRBV5-5
size: NA
J: TRBJ1-5
D: NA

DNA: TGTGCCTGGATTAAAACCCGGACGGATTCCTACGAGCAGTACTTC
CDR3: CAWIKTRTDSYEQYF
V: TRBV30
size: NA
J: TRBJ2-7
D: NA

DNA: TGTGCCAGCAGCACAGGACAGGGGGCTCGTGGCTACACCTTC
CDR3: CASSTGQGARGYTF
V: TRBV7-2
size: few
J: TRBJ1-2
D: TRBD1

DNA: TGTGCCAGCTCACCACAACAGGGGGTTGGGACTGAAGCTTTCTTT
CDR3: CASSPQQGVGTEAFF
V: TRBV18
size: NA
J: TRBJ1-1
D: TRBD1

DNA: TGTGCCAGCAGCCAAGGACAGGGGGCGGACATTCAGTACTTC
CDR3: CASSQGQGADIQYF
V: TRBV4-2
size: NA
J: TRBJ2-4
D: TRBD1

DNA: TGTGCCGTTGGGGCCCGAGGCTACACCTTC
CDR3: CAVGARGYTF
V: TRBV6-2/TRBV6-3
size: NA
J: TRBJ1-2
D: NA

DNA: TGTGCCAGCAGCTTCCGATCGTCCGACAGCTACAATGAGCAGTTCTTC
CDR3: CASSFRSSDSYNEQFF
V: TRBV9
size: NA
J: TRBJ2-1
D: NA

DNA: TGTGCCAGCTCCCCACGGAGAGGCCTCACCACATCCTACAATGAGCAGTTCTTC
CDR3: CASSPRRGLTTSYNEQFF
V: TRBV6-6
size: few
J: TRBJ2-1
D: NA

DNA: TGTGCCTCGGGCGGGAACTATGGCTACACCTTC
CDR3: CASGGNYGYTF
V: TRBV7-2
size: few
J: TRBJ1-2
D: NA

DNA: TGTGCCAGCAGCCGCCGACTAGAGAGCTCCTACGAGCAGTACTTC
CDR3: CASSRRLESSYEQYF
V: TRBV6-2/TRBV6-3
size: NA
J: TRBJ2-7
D: NA

DNA: TGTGCCAGCAGTTCGACTAGCGGGGGGACCAGGCTTGGGACCCAGTACTTC
CDR3: CASSSTSGGTRLGTQYF
V: TRBV6-5
size: few
J: TRBJ2-5
D: TRBD2

DNA: TGCGCCAGCAGCCACGGACGTTCTGGGACCCCCTATGGCTACACCTTC
CDR3: CASSHGRSGTPYGYTF
V: TRBV4-1
size: NA
J: TRBJ1-2
D: NA

DNA: TGTGCCACCAGCAGAGATGGGTACACTGAAGCTTTCTTT
CDR3: CATSRDGYTEAFF
V: TRBV15
size: NA
J: TRBJ1-1
D: NA

DNA: TGTGCCACCAGTGATTCAGGGGTTGGCTACACCTTC
CDR3: CATSDSGVGYTF
V: TRBV24-1
size: NA
J: TRBJ1-2
D: NA